A single T cell receptor beta chain is shown here with its context. Its target is unknown. Assay used: immunoSEQ multiplex PCR; TCRdb lists only in-frame clones, some missing. This sample has approximately 94,000 clones, with about two thirds found just once. This entry comes from a study of fetal regulatory T cell absence and autoimmunity. Study in general: Exocrine pancreas autoimmunity occurred in IPEX patients lacking clinical diabetes.

Study-level findings and limits: Cord blood and pancreas showed broadly similar TRB gene family usage.

The CDR3 has 16 residues. V was shortened by 6 bases and J by 2 bases, with 19 bases between the two germline ends. The sequencing sample was made of pancreas tissue. This TCR was sampled from a male donor with IPEX syndrome. V and J are TRBV23-1 and TRBJ1-2; a weak D match, TRBD1 (5 bases). TRBV23-1 is an ORF, and what it does is uncertain. Here the CDR3 DNA reads TGCGCCAGCAGGCTTACAGGTTCCGATCTGAACTATGGCTACACCTTC. Translation gives CASRLTGSDLNYGYTF.